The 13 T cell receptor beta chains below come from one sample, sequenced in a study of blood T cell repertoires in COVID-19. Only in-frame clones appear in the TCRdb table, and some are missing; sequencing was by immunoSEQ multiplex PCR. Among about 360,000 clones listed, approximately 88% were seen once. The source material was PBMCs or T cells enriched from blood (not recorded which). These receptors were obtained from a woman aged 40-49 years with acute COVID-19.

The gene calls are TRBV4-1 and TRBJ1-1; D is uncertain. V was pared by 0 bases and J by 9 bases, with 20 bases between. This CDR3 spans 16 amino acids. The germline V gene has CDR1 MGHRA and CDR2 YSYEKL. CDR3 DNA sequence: TGCGCCAGCAGCCAAGAACGCGATTGGGATGGAGGAAAAGCTTTCTTT. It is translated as CASSQERDWDGGKAFF.

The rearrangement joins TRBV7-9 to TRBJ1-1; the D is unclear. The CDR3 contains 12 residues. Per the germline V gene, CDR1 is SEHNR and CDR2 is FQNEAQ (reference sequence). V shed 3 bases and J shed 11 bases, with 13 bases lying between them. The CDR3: CASSFSSAGAFF. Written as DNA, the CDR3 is TGTGCCAGCAGCTTCTCTTCGGCGGGGGCTTTCTTT.

CDR3 in DNA: TGTGCCAGTAGTAACCACCGGGACAGGCCTGGAAACACCATATATTTT. Translated, it gives CASSNHRDRPGNTIYF. This chain uses TRBV19 with TRBJ1-3; 8 bases line up with TRBD1. The junction had 7 bases not matched to a gene; V was cut back by 4 bases and J by 2 bases. Looked up from germline, CDR1 is LNHDA and CDR2 is SQIVND (reference sequence). The length of the CDR3 is 16 residues.

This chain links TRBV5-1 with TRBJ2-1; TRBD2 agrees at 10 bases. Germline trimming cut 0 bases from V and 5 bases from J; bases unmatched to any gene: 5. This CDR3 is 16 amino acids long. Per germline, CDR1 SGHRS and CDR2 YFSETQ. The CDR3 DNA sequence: TGCGCCAGCAGCTTGGGTTCCCTAGCGGGGGACAATGAGCAGTTCTTC. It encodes CASSLGSLAGDNEQFF. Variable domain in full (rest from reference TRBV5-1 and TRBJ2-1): KAGVTQTPRYLIKTRGQQVTLSCSPISGHRSVSWYQQTPGQGLQFLFEYFSETQRNKGNFPGRFSGRQFSNSRSEMNVSTLELGDSALYLCASSLGSLAGDNEQFFGPGTRLTVL.

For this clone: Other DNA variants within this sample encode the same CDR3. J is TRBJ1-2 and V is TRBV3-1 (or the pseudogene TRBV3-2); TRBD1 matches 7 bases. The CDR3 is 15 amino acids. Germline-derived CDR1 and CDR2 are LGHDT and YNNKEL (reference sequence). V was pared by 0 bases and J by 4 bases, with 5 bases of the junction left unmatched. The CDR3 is CASSQDLRQGYGYTF. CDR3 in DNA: TGTGCCAGCAGCCAAGATCTTCGACAGGGCTATGGCTACACCTTC.

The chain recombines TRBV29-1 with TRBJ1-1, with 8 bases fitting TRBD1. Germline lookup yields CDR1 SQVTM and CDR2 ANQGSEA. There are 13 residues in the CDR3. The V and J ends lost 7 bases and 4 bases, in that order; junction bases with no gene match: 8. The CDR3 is CSGRTGLVTEAFF. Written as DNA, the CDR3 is TGCAGCGGCCGGACAGGGTTGGTCACTGAAGCTTTCTTT.

CDR3 residues: CASNRQEGTDTQYF. The CDR3 nucleotides are TGCGCCAGCAACCGACAGGAGGGCACAGATACGCAGTATTTT. The V and J genes are TRBV5-1 and TRBJ2-3, with D maybe TRBD1 (6 bases). In germline, CDR1 is SGHRS, CDR2 YFSETQ. CDR3 length equals 14 residues. V lost 6 bases and J lost 1, with 12 bases in between.

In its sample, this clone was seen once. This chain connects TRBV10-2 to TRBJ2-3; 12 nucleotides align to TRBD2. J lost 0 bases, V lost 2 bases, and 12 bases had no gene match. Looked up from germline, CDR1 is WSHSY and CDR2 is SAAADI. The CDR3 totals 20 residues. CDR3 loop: CASSEPLAGGSSPSTDTQYF. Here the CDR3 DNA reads TGCGCCAGCAGTGAGCCCCTAGCGGGGGGGTCCTCCCCTAGCACAGATACGCAGTATTTT.

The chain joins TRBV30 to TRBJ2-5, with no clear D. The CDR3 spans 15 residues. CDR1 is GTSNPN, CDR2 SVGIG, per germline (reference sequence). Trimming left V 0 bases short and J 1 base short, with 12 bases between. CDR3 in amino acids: CAWSVGVASQETQYF. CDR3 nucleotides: TGTGCCTGGAGTGTAGGAGTAGCTAGCCAAGAGACCCAGTACTTC.

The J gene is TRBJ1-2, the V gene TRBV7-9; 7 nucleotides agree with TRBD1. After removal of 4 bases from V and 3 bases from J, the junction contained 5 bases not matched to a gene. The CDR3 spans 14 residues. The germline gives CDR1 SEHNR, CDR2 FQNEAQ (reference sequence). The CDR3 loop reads CASSSEDRYYGYTF. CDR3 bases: TGTGCCAGCAGCTCGGAGGACAGGTACTATGGCTACACCTTC.

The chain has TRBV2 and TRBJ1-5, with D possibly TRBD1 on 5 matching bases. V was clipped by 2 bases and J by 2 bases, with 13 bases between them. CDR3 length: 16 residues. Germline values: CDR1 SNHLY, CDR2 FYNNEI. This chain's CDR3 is CASSETWGDRNQPQHF. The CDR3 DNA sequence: TGTGCCAGCAGTGAAACTTGGGGGGACCGCAATCAGCCCCAGCATTTT.

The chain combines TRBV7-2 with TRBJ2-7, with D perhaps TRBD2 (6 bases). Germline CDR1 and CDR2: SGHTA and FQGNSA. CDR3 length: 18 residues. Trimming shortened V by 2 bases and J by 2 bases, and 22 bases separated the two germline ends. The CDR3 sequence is CASSLSPYRDSPPYEQYF. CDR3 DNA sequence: TGTGCCAGCAGCTTATCCCCATACCGGGACTCTCCTCCCTACGAGCAGTACTTC.

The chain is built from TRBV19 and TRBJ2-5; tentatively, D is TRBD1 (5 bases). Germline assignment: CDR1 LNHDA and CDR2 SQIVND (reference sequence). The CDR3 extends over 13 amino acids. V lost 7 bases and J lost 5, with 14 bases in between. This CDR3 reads CASTTQGRETQYF. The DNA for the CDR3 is TGTGCCAGTACGACTCAGGGTAGGGAGACCCAGTACTTC.